This TCR beta chain was obtained from a study of T cells in Graves' hyperthyroidism and ophthalmopathy. Study summary: Blood from the periphery was taken at initial diagnosis, before any treatment.

The CDR3 covers 15 residues. The germline gives CDR1 SGHTA, CDR2 FQGTGA. V trimming: 3 bases; J trimming: 6 bases; junction bases outside the gene matches: 4. General observations from the study: The model's output predicted ophthalmopathy at a median of 6.5 months prior to onset.

9.5 to 10 ml fresh peripheral blood yielded the PBMCs. There are many counts of this clonotype. The antigen is undetermined. RNA transcripts were the template for amplifying TCR beta CDR3 regions. The HTBI primer set drove a first-round RT-PCR of the TCR CDR3. MiXCR was run by TCRdb on the multiplex PCR reads, yielding one entry per CDR3 protein. The table lists more than 550,000 distinct CDR3 sequences, roughly 17% of them singletons. This chain links TRBV7-3 with TRBJ2-3; 12 bases map to TRBD2. Sequencing input: blood. The clonotype comes from a man aged 50 to 60 with Graves' hyperthyroidism. CDR3 nucleotide sequence: TGTGCCAGCAGCTTTAGGACTAGCGGGATGGATACGCAGTATTTT. Encoded protein: CASSFRTSGMDTQYF.